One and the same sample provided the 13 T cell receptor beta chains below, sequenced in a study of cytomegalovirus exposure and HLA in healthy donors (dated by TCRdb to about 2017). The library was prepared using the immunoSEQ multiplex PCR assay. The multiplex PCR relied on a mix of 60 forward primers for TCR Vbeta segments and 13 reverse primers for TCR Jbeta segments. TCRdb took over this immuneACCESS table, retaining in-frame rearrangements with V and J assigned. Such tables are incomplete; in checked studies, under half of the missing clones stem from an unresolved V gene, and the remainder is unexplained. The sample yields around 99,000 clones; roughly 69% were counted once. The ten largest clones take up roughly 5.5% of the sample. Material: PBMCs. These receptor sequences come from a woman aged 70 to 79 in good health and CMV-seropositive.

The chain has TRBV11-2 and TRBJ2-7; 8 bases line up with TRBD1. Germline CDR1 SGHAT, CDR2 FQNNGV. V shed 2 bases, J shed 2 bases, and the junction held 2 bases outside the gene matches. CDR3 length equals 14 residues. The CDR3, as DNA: TGTGCCAGCAGCTTAACGACAGGGGCCTACGAGCAGTACTTC. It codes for CASSLTTGAYEQYF.

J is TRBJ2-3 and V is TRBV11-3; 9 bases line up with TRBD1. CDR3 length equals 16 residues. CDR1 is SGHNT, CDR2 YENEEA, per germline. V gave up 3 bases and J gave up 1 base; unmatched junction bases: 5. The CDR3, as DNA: TGTGCCAGCAGCTTGGGACAGGGTTTCCGCACAGATACGCAGTATTTT. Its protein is CASSLGQGFRTDTQYF.

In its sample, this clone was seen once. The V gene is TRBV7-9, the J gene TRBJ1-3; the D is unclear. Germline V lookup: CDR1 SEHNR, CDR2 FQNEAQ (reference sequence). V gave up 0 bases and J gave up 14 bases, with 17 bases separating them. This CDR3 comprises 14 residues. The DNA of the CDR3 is TGTGCCAGCAGCTTAGCGCGCATGGGCACTCCGGTATATTTT. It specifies CASSLARMGTPVYF.

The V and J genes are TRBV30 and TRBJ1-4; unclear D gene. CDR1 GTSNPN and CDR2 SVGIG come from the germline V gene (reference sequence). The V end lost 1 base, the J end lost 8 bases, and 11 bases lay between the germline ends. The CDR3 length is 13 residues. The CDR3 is CAWSAGRWEKLFF. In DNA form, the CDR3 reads TGTGCCTGGAGTGCGGGGAGGTGGGAAAAACTGTTTTTT.

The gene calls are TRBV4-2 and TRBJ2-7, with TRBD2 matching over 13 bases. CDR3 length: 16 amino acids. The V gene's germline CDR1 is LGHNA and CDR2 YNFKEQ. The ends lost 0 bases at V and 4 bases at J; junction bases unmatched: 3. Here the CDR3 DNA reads TGTGCCAGCAGCCAAGATCGGGGACTAGCGGGGTACGAGCAGTACTTC. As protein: CASSQDRGLAGYEQYF.

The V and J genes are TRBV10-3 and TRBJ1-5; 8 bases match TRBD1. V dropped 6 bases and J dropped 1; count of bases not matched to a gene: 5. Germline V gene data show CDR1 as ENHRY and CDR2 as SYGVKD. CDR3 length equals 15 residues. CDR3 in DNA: TGTGCCATCAGCGAAAACAGGGGGAGCAATCAGCCCCAGCATTTT. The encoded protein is CAISENRGSNQPQHF.

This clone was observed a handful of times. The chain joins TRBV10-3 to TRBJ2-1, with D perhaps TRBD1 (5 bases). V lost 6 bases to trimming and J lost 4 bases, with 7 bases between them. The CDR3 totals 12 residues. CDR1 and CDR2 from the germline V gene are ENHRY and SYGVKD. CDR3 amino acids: CAIRDNYNEQFF. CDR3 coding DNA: TGTGCCATCAGGGACAATTACAATGAGCAGTTCTTC.

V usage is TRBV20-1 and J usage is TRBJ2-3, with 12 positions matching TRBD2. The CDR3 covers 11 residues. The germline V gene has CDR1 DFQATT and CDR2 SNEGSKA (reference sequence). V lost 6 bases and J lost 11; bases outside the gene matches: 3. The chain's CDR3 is CSAPGLAGQYF. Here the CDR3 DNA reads TGCAGTGCCCCGGGACTAGCGGGGCAGTATTTT.

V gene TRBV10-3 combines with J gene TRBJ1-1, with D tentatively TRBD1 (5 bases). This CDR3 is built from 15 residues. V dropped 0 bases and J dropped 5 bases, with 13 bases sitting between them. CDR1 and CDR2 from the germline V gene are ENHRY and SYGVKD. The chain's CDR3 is CAISESRGGTTEAFF. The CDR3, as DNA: TGTGCCATCAGTGAGTCGAGGGGAGGAACGACTGAAGCTTTCTTT.

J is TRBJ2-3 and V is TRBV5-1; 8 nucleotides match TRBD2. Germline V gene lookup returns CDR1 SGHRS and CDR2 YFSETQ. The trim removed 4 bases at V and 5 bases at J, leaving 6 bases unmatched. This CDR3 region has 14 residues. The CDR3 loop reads CASSLSGVRDTQYF. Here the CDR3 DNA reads TGCGCCAGCAGCCTTAGCGGGGTAAGAGATACGCAGTATTTT.

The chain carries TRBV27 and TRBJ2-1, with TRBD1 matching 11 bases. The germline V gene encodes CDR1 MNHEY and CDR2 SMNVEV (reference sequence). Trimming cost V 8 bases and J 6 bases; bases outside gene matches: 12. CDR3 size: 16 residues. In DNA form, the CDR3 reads TGTGCCAGCTGTTATACCGGGACAGGGGGTTTCAATGAGCAGTTCTTC. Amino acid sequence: CASCYTGTGGFNEQFF.

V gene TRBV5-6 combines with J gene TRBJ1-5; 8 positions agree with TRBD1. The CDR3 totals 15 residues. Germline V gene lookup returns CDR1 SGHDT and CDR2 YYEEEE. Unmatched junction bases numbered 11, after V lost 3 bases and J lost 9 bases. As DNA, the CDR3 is TGTGCCAGCAGCTCTTGGACAGGGATAGGACGGCCCCAGCATTTT. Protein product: CASSSWTGIGRPQHF.

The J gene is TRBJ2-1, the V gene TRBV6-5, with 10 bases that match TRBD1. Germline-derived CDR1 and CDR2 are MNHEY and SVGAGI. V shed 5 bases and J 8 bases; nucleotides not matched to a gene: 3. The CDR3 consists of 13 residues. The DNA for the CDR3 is TGTGCCAGCAGTGACAGGGGGCACGATGAGCAGTTCTTC. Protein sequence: CASSDRGHDEQFF.